This record looks at one T cell receptor beta chain sequence and its context. This record comes from a study of CD8 T cells in Susac syndrome. The RNA input was roughly 0.45 to 1 ug, and it was reverse transcribed with random hexamers. TCRdb fed the immunoSEQ multiplex PCR reads into MiXCR, producing one record per CDR3 protein. The profile shows about 300,000 distinct CDR3 sequences, roughly 81% of them singletons. Material for sequencing was CD8+ T cells from PBMCs. The TCR originated in a human donor with multiple sclerosis.

CDR3 region: CASSLTGTSGRTYNEQFF. DNA of the CDR3: TGTGCCAGCAGCTTAACCGGGACTAGCGGGAGGACCTACAATGAGCAGTTCTTC. V gene TRBV5-8 combines with J gene TRBJ2-1; the match to TRBD2 covers 15 bases. J lost 2 bases, V lost 2 bases, and 5 bases had no gene match. This CDR3 has 18 residues. CDR1 and CDR2 from the germline V gene are SGHTS and YDEGEE.